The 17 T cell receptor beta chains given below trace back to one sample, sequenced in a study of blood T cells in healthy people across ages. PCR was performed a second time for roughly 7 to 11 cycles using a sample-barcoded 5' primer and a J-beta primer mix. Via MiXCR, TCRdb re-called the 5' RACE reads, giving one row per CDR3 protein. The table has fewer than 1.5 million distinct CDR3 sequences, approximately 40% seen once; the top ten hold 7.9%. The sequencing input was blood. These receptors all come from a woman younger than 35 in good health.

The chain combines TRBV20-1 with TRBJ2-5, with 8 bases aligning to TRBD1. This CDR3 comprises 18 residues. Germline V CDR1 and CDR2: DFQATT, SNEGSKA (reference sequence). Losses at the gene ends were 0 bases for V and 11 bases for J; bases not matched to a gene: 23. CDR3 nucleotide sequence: TGCAGTGCTAGAGACAAAGATATGTGGCAGGGGGCTTACAATGAGCAGTACTTC. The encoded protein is CSARDKDMWQGAYNEQYF.

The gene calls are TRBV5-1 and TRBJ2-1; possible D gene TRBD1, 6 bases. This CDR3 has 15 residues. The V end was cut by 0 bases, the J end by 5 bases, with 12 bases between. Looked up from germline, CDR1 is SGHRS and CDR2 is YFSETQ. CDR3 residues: CASSLGRGGDNEQFF. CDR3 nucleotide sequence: TGCGCCAGCAGCTTGGGACGAGGGGGAGACAATGAGCAGTTCTTC.

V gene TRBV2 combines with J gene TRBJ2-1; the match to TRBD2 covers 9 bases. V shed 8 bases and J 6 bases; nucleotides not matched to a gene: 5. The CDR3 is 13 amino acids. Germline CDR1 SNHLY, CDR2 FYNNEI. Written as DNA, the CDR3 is TGTGCCAGCCCCGGGACTAGCATCAATGAGCAGTTCTTC. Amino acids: CASPGTSINEQFF.

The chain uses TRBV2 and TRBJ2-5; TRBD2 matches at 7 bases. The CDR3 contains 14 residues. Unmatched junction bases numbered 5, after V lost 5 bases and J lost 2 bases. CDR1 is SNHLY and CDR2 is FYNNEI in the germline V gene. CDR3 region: CASSKTSRQETQYF. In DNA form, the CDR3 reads TGTGCCAGCAGTAAGACTAGCAGACAAGAGACCCAGTACTTC.

The CDR3 loop reads CASSQDTSGRMNNEQFF. Here the CDR3 DNA reads TGTGCCAGCAGCCAAGATACCAGCGGGAGGATGAACAATGAGCAGTTCTTC. This chain connects TRBV4-2 to TRBJ2-1; 9 bases agree with TRBD2. Per the germline V gene, CDR1 is LGHNA and CDR2 is YNFKEQ. The V segment lost 0 bases and the J segment 5 bases; nucleotides outside the gene matches: 8. The CDR3 runs to 17 residues.

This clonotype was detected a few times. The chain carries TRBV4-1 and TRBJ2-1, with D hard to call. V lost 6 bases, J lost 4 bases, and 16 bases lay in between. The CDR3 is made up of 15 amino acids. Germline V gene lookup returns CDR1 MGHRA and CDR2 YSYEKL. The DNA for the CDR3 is TGCGCCAGCAGTCGCGACCTGACGGAATACAATGAGCAGTTCTTC. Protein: CASSRDLTEYNEQFF.

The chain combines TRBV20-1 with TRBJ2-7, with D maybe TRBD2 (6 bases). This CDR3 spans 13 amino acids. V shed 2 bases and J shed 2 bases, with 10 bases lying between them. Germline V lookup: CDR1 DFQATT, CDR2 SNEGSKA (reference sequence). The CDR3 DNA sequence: TGCAGTGCTAGATACGGGAGTACCTACGAGCAGTACTTC. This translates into CSARYGSTYEQYF.

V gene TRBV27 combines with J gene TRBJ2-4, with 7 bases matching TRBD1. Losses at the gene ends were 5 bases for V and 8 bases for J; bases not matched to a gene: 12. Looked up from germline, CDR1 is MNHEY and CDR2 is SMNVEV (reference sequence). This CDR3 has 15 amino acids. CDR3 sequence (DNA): TGTGCCAGCAGTGACCAGACAGGGAGTGGTCACATTCAGTACTTC. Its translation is CASSDQTGSGHIQYF.

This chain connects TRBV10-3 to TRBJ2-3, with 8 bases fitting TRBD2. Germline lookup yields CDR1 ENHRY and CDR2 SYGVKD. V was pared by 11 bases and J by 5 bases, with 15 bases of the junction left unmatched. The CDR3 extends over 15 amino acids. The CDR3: CALGGGGNGGDTQYF. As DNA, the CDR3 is TGTGCCCTAGGAGGCGGGGGGAACGGGGGAGATACGCAGTATTTT.

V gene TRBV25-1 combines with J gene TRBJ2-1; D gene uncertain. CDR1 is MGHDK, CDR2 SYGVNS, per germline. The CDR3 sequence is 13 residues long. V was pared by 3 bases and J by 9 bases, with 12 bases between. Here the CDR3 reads CASSEGLAVEQFF. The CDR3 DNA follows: TGTGCCAGCAGTGAGGGTCTCGCAGTTGAGCAGTTCTTC.

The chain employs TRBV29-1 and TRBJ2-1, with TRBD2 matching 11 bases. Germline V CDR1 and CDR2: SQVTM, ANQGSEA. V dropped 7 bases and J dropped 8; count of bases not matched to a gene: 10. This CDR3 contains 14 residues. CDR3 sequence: CSASSGRIVDEQFF. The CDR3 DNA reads TGCAGCGCCTCTAGCGGGAGGATCGTGGATGAGCAGTTCTTC.

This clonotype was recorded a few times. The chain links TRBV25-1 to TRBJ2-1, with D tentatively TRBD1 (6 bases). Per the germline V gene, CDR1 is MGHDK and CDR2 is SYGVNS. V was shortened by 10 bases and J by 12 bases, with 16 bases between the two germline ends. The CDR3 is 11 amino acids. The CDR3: CAILERGTQFF. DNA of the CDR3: TGTGCCATTCTGGAAAGGGGGACGCAGTTCTTC.

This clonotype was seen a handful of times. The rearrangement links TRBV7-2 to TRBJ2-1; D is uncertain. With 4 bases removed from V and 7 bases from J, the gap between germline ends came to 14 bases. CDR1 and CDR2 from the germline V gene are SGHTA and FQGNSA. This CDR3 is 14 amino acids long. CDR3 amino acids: CASSSGMERNEQFF. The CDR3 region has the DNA TGTGCCAGCAGCTCAGGTATGGAAAGGAATGAGCAGTTCTTC.

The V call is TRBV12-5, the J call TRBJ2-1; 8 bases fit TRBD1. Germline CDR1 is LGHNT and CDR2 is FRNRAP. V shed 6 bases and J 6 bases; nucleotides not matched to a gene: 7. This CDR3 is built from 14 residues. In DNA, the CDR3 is TGTGCTAGTGGCTCCGGGACAGGAAGCAATGAGCAGTTCTTC. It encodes CASGSGTGSNEQFF.

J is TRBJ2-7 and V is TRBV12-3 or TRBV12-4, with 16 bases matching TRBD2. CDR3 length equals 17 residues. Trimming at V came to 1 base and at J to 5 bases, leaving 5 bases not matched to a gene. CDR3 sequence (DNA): TGTGCCAGCAGTTTAGATGGGACTAGCGGGAGGGCAGACGAGCAGTACTTC. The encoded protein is CASSLDGTSGRADEQYF.

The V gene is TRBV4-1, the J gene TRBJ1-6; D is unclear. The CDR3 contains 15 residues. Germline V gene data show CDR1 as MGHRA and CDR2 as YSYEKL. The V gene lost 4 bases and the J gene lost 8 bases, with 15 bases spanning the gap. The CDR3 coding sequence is TGCGCCAGCAGCCCAGCGGAGGGCAGCGATTCACCCCTCCACTTT. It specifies CASSPAEGSDSPLHF.

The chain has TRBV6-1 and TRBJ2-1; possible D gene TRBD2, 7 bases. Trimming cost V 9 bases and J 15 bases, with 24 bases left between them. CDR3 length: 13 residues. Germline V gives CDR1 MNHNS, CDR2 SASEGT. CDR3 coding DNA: TGTGCCAGTTCGGAGGTTGGGGGGGGCGTTAGGTTCTTC. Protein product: CASSEVGGGVRFF.